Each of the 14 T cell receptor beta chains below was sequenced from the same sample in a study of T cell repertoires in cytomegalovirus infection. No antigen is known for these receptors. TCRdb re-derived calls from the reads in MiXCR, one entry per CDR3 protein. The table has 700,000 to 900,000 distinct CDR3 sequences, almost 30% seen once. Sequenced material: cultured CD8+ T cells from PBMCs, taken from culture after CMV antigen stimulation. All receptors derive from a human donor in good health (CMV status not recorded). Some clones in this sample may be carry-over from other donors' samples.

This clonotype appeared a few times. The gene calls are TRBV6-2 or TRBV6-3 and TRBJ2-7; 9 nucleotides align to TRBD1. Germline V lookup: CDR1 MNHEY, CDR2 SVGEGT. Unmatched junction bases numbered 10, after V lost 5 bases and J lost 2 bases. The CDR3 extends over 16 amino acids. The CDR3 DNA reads TGTGCCAGCAGTGCCTCGAGCCACAGGGGGCCCTACGAGCAGTACTTC. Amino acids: CASSASSHRGPYEQYF.

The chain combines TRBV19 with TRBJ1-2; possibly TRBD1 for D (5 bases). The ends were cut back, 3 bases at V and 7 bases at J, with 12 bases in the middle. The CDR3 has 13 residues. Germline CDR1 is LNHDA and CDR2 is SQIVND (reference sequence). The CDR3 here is CASSIWTDSGYTF. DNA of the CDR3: TGTGCCAGTAGTATCTGGACCGACAGTGGCTACACCTTC. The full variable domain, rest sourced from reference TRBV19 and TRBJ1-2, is DGGITQSPKYLFRKEGQNVTLSCEQNLNHDAMYWYRQDPGQGLRLIYYSQIVNDFQKGDIAEGYSVSREKKESFPLTVTSAQKNPTAFYLCASSIWTDSGYTFGSGTRLTVV.

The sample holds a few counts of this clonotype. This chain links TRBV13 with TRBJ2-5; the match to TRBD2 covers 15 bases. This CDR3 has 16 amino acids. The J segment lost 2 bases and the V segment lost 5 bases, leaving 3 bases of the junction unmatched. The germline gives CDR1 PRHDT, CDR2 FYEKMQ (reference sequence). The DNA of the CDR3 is TGTGCCAGCAGCCACGGGACTAGCGGGGGGCAAGAGACCCAGTACTTC. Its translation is CASSHGTSGGQETQYF.

CDR3 DNA sequence: TGTGCCAGCAGCGTTAGTTCAGGGAAGGAAAAACTGTTTTTT. Its protein is CASSVSSGKEKLFF. This chain connects TRBV9 to TRBJ1-4, with D possibly being TRBD1 (5 bases). Per germline, CDR1 SGDLS and CDR2 YYNGEE. V was trimmed by 2 bases and J by 8 bases, leaving 13 bases between them. The CDR3 spans 14 residues. Using reference TRBV9 and TRBJ1-4 for the parts outside the CDR3, the full variable domain is DSGVTQTPKHLITATGQRVTLRCSPRSGDLSVYWYQQSLDQGLQFLIQYYNGEERAKGNILERFSAQQFPDLHSELNLSSLELGDSALYFCASSVSSGKEKLFFGSGTQLSVL.

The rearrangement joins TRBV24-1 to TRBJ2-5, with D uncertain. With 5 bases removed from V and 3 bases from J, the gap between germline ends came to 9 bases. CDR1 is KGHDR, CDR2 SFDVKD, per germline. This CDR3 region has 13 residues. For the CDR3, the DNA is TGTGCCACCAGTGCTTACAACAAAGAGACCCAGTACTTC. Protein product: CATSAYNKETQYF.

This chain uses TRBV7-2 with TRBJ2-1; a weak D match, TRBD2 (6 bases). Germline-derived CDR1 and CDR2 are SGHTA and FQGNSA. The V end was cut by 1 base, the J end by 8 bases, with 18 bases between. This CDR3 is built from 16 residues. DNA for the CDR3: TGTGCCAGCAGCTTAGTGGCGGGGTCGATCGTCGATGAGCAGTTCTTC. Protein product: CASSLVAGSIVDEQFF.

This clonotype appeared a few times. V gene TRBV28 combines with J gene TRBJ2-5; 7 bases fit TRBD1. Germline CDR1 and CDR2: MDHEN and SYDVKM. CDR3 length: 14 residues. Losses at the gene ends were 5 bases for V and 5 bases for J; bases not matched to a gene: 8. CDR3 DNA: TGTGCCAGCAGTCATGAGGGGGCGCATGAGACCCAGTACTTC. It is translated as CASSHEGAHETQYF.

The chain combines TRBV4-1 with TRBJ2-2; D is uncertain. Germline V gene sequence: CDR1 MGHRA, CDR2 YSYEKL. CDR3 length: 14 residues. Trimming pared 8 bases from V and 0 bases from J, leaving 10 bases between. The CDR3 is CASQRAANTGELFF. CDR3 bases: TGCGCCAGCCAACGGGCAGCGAACACCGGGGAGCTGTTTTTT.

CDR3 amino acids: CASSIGPLYSNQPQHF. The CDR3 DNA is TGTGCCAGTAGTATAGGGCCGTTGTATAGCAATCAGCCCCAGCATTTT. The rearrangement links TRBV19 to TRBJ1-5; D gene uncertain. Trimming stripped 1 base from V and 0 bases from J, with 10 bases between. This CDR3 contains 16 residues. Germline CDR1 and CDR2: LNHDA and SQIVND (reference sequence).

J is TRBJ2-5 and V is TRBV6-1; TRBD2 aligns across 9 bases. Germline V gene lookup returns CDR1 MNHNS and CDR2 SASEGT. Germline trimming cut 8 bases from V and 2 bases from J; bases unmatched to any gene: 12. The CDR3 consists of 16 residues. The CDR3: CASQPPASGIQETQYF. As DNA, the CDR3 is TGTGCCAGCCAGCCCCCGGCTAGCGGGATTCAAGAGACCCAGTACTTC.

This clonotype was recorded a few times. This CDR3 is CSAGTWGDTEAFF. In DNA form, the CDR3 reads TGCAGTGCTGGGACTTGGGGGGACACTGAAGCTTTCTTT. V usage is TRBV20-1 and J usage is TRBJ1-1; maybe TRBD1 (5 bases). In germline, CDR1 is DFQATT, CDR2 SNEGSKA (reference sequence). V lost 5 bases and J lost 3, with 13 bases in between. This CDR3 region has 13 residues.

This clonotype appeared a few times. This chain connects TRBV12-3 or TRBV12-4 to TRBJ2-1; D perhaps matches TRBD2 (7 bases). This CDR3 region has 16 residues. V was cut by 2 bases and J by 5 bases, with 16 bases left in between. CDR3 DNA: TGTGCCAGCAGTTTATCCGGCGGGGGCGAACACAATGAGCAGTTCTTC. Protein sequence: CASSLSGGGEHNEQFF.

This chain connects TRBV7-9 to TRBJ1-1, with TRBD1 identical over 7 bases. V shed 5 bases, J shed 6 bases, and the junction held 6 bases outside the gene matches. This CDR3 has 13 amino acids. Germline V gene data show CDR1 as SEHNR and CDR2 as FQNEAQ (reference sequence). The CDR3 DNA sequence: TGTGCCAGCAGCGCCACAGGGGTGGCTGAAGCTTTCTTT. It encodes CASSATGVAEAFF.

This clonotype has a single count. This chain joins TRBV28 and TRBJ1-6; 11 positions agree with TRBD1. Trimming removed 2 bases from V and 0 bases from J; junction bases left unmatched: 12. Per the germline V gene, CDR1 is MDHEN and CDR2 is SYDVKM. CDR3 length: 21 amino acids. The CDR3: CASSLMDRGLPWGSYNSPLHF. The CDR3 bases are TGTGCCAGCAGTTTAATGGACAGGGGGCTCCCATGGGGCTCCTATAATTCACCCCTCCACTTT.